What follows describes a single T cell receptor beta chain. Other DNA sequences of this sample code for an identical CDR3. CDR3 length: 14 residues. Germline assignment: CDR1 MNHNS and CDR2 SASEGT. Trimming cost V 2 bases and J 2 bases; bases outside gene matches: 0. The data stem from a study of shared clonotypes between healthy human individuals. Across the whole study: Three plates each covered CD4 naive and memory; CD8 naive two, CD8 memory one.

The data were produced by immunoSEQ multiplex PCR, yet TCRdb's version contains in-frame clones alone and is incomplete. This sample has 2.3 million or so clones, with approximately 95% found just once. Input material: naive CD4+ T cells from PBMCs. Subset meaning: CD45RA+ positively selected. This chain links TRBV6-1 with TRBJ1-5; 7 bases match TRBD1. The sequence derives from a man younger than 35 in good health. Some clones in this sample may be carry-over from other donors' samples. The CDR3 DNA follows: TGTGCCAGCAGTGAAACAGGGGGCAATCAGCCCCAGCATTTT. This translates into CASSETGGNQPQHF.